One and the same sample provided the 26 T cell receptor beta chains below, sequenced in a study of cytomegalovirus exposure and HLA in healthy donors. This PCR relied on a set of 60 Vbeta primers and 13 Jbeta primers. The table came from immunoSEQ multiplex PCR; TCRdb's copy has only in-frame clones and leaves some out. Here the sample spans almost 200,000 clones, around 79% being singletons. Sample: PBMCs. Receptors were obtained from a male donor in good health and CMV-seropositive.

V is TRBV7-2 and J is TRBJ1-1; TRBD1 agrees at 8 bases. The CDR3 extends over 15 amino acids. Trimming at V came to 5 bases and at J to 6 bases, leaving 11 bases not matched to a gene. Per germline, CDR1 SGHTA and CDR2 FQGNSA. The CDR3 nucleotides are TGTGCCAGCAGCAACTTAACAGGGGGGGCGGCTGAAGCTTTCTTT. Translated: CASSNLTGGAAEAFF.

The rearrangement uses TRBV10-3 and TRBJ1-4; D ambiguous. The CDR3 covers 13 residues. Per germline, CDR1 ENHRY and CDR2 SYGVKD. V lost 10 bases and J lost 4, with 13 bases in between. The CDR3: CATQRAGNEKLFF. In DNA, the CDR3 is TGTGCCACCCAGAGGGCAGGTAATGAAAAACTGTTTTTT.

This rearrangement joins TRBV30 to TRBJ2-1; TRBD2 is a possible D gene (6 bases). This CDR3 spans 13 amino acids. Germline assignment: CDR1 GTSNPN and CDR2 SVGIG (reference sequence). V was trimmed by 1 base and J by 6 bases, leaving 10 bases between them. The CDR3, as DNA: TGTGCCTGGAGTGGCGGGAAGTCCAATGAGCAGTTCTTC. Translation gives CAWSGGKSNEQFF.

The chain uses TRBV9 and TRBJ1-2, with 8 bases fitting TRBD1. V was clipped by 0 bases and J by 5 bases; unmatched bases: 6. The CDR3 totals 15 residues. Per the germline V gene, CDR1 is SGDLS and CDR2 is YYNGEE. CDR3: CASSVEGTGTYGYTF. CDR3 nucleotide sequence: TGTGCCAGCAGCGTAGAAGGGACAGGAACATATGGCTACACCTTC.

This sequence joins TRBV30 and TRBJ2-1; weak D call: TRBD1 (6 bases). Germline CDR1 is GTSNPN and CDR2 is SVGIG (reference sequence). The V and J ends lost 0 bases and 8 bases respectively, with 11 bases between them. CDR3 length: 13 residues. The CDR3 DNA reads as TGTGCCTGGAGTGTACAGGGTGTGTATGAGCAGTTCTTC. Its translation is CAWSVQGVYEQFF. Full variable domain (rest looked up from reference TRBV30 and TRBJ2-1): SQTIHQWPATLVQPVGSPLSLECTVEGTSNPNLYWYRQAAGRGLQLLFYSVGIGQISSEVPQNLSASRPQDRQFILSSKKLLLSDSGFYLCAWSVQGVYEQFFGPGTRLTVL.

The rearrangement links TRBV10-3 to TRBJ1-5, with D maybe TRBD1 (6 bases). The CDR3 is 16 residues long. Trimming took off 6 bases at V and 4 bases at J, with 19 bases between the two ends. Germline CDR1 is ENHRY and CDR2 is SYGVKD. In DNA form, the CDR3 reads TGTGCCATCAGGGATTCGGACAGCGGAATAAATCAGCCCCAGCATTTT. Protein product: CAIRDSDSGINQPQHF.

The chain carries TRBV4-1 and TRBJ1-1; 7 bases match TRBD1. The CDR3 is 16 residues long. V shed 3 bases and J 0 bases; nucleotides not matched to a gene: 7. From germline, CDR1 is MGHRA and CDR2 YSYEKL. This CDR3 is CASSQPRDSLNTEAFF. As DNA, the CDR3 is TGCGCCAGCAGCCAGCCCCGGGACAGTTTGAACACTGAAGCTTTCTTT.

The chain couples TRBV10-3 to TRBJ1-2; a possible D gene is TRBD1 (6 bases). The CDR3 loop spans 15 amino acids. V dropped 6 bases and J dropped 0 bases, with 14 bases sitting between them. Germline CDR1 and CDR2: ENHRY and SYGVKD. As DNA, the CDR3 is TGTGCCATCAGAGTCGGACAGCTCACTAACTATGGCTACACCTTC. Translation gives CAIRVGQLTNYGYTF.

The CDR3: CASSRDGGGSSTDTQYF. Here the CDR3 DNA reads TGTGCCAGCAGCCGGGATGGGGGGGGCTCTAGCACAGATACGCAGTATTTT. The chain joins TRBV9 to TRBJ2-3, with D tentatively TRBD2 (7 bases). CDR1 and CDR2 (germline): SGDLS, YYNGEE. With 4 bases removed from V and 0 bases from J, the gap between germline ends came to 18 bases. The CDR3 covers 17 residues.

This clone was seen only a few times. As DNA, the CDR3 is TGTGCCAGCAGAGAGACGGGGTCTGGGGCCAACGTCCTGACTTTC. Translation gives CASRETGSGANVLTF. The chain combines TRBV7-2 with TRBJ2-6, with D perhaps TRBD2 (5 bases). Germline CDR1 is SGHTA and CDR2 is FQGNSA. Deletions cut 6 bases from V and 1 base from J, with 10 bases between. The CDR3 runs 15 residues.

This rearrangement joins TRBV10-3 to TRBJ2-2, with D hard to call. V lost 2 bases to trimming and J lost 6 bases, with 4 bases between them. CDR3 length: 12 residues. CDR1 is ENHRY and CDR2 is SYGVKD in the germline V gene. The CDR3 DNA follows: TGTGCCATCAGTGAGACAGCCGGGGAGCTGTTTTTT. Its translation: CAISETAGELFF.

This clone has only one observation. The chain links TRBV18 to TRBJ1-2; D is uncertain. The ends were cut back, 3 bases at V and 0 bases at J, with 11 bases in the middle. Germline assignment: CDR1 KGHSH and CDR2 LQKENI. CDR3 length equals 15 residues. CDR3 amino acids: CASSPPDLANYGYTF. In nucleotides, the CDR3 is TGTGCCAGCTCACCGCCGGACTTAGCTAACTATGGCTACACCTTC.

The V call is TRBV6-6, the J call TRBJ2-7; TRBD2 agrees at 12 bases. Germline lookup yields CDR1 MNHNY and CDR2 SVGAGI (reference sequence). Unmatched junction bases numbered 7, after V lost 4 bases and J lost 6 bases. CDR3 length equals 15 residues. The CDR3 DNA reads as TGTGCCAGCAGTTCCCTCCTAGCGGGAGGGTCCGAGCAGTACTTC. Amino acid sequence: CASSSLLAGGSEQYF.

The chain uses TRBV27 and TRBJ2-3; TRBD2 matches at 12 bases. Germline-derived CDR1 and CDR2 are MNHEY and SMNVEV (reference sequence). The V gene end was trimmed by 6 bases and the J gene end by 7 bases; junction bases not matched to a gene: 11. This CDR3 is 16 amino acids long. CDR3 in amino acids: CASRDPLAGGPYTQYF. The CDR3 DNA is TGTGCCAGCAGGGACCCACTAGCGGGGGGACCCTATACGCAGTATTTT.

V and J are TRBV7-2 and TRBJ2-5, with 10 nucleotides matching TRBD2. CDR1 is SGHTA and CDR2 is FQGNSA in the germline V gene. Trimming took 5 bases from V and 5 from J; bases not matched to a gene: 5. The CDR3 length is 14 residues. The CDR3 protein is CASSPLAGVETQYF. In DNA, the CDR3 is TGTGCCAGCAGCCCCCTAGCGGGAGTGGAGACCCAGTACTTC. Complete variable domain (other parts from reference TRBV7-2 and TRBJ2-5): GAGVSQSPSNKVTEKGKDVELRCDPISGHTALYWYRQSLGQGLEFLIYFQGNSAPDKSGLPSDRFSAERTGGSVSTLTIQRTQQEDSAVYLCASSPLAGVETQYFGPGTRLLVL.

The CDR3 nucleotides are TGCAGTGTTGGGACTAGCGGGAGGTCGTACTTC. Translated: CSVGTSGRSYF. The chain recombines TRBV20-1 with TRBJ2-7; 15 bases are a match to TRBD2. V shed 7 bases, J shed 12 bases, and the junction held 4 bases outside the gene matches. This CDR3 contains 11 residues. From germline, CDR1 is DFQATT and CDR2 SNEGSKA (reference sequence).

The chain couples TRBV2 to TRBJ2-2, with 8 bases aligning to TRBD1. Germline lookup yields CDR1 SNHLY and CDR2 FYNNEI. This CDR3 has 14 residues. V lost 6 bases to trimming and J lost 4 bases; unmatched junction nucleotides: 4. The chain's CDR3 is CASRGTGFTGELFF. The DNA for the CDR3 is TGTGCCAGCAGGGGGACAGGATTCACCGGGGAGCTGTTTTTT.

J is TRBJ1-1 and V is TRBV5-1; tentative D call: TRBD1 (5 bases). There are 16 residues in the CDR3. Germline V gene sequence: CDR1 SGHRS, CDR2 YFSETQ. Trimming left V 1 base short and J 5 bases short, with 18 bases between. DNA of the CDR3: TGCGCCAGCAGCTTGCCCAGGGCCGGGTCGGAGACTGAAGCTTTCTTT. This sequence encodes CASSLPRAGSETEAFF.

The chain couples TRBV4-2 to TRBJ2-5; D possibly corresponds to TRBD1 (6 bases). Between the trimmed V and J ends, which lost 5 bases and 4 bases, there was a span of 11 bases. The CDR3 has 13 amino acids. The V gene's germline CDR1 is LGHNA and CDR2 YNFKEQ. CDR3 residues: CASSSLGAETQYF. The CDR3 DNA reads as TGTGCCAGCAGCTCATTGGGGGCAGAGACCCAGTACTTC.

This clone was seen a handful of times. The chain employs TRBV19 and TRBJ1-5; 7 bases fit TRBD1. Trimming cost V 7 bases and J 7 bases; bases outside gene matches: 4. The germline V gene has CDR1 LNHDA and CDR2 SQIVND (reference sequence). The CDR3 has 12 residues. In nucleotides, the CDR3 is TGTGCCAGTACCCCAGGGGGGCAGCCCCAGCATTTT. Amino acids: CASTPGGQPQHF.

The rearrangement links TRBV19 to TRBJ1-2; the D gene is possibly TRBD1 (6 bases). CDR1 LNHDA and CDR2 SQIVND come from the germline V gene (reference sequence). This CDR3 spans 16 amino acids. CDR3 protein: CATLDQGSFYNYGYTF. The CDR3 region has the DNA TGTGCAACTTTGGATCAGGGGTCTTTTTATAACTATGGCTACACCTTC. The full variable domain, in which reference TRBV19 and TRBJ1-2 provide the parts outside the CDR3, is DGGITQSPKYLFRKEGQNVTLSCEQNLNHDAMYWYRQDPGQGLRLIYYSQIVNDFQKGDIAEGYSVSREKKESFPLTVTSAQKNPTAFYLCATLDQGSFYNYGYTFGSGTRLTVV.

The chain uses TRBV9 and TRBJ1-4; TRBD1 aligns across 8 bases. Trimming cost V 4 bases and J 0 bases; bases outside gene matches: 8. The length of the CDR3 is 17 residues. The germline CDR1 and CDR2 sequences are SGDLS and YYNGEE. The CDR3 protein is CASSMTGAMATNEKLFF. The CDR3 nucleotides are TGTGCCAGCAGCATGACAGGGGCAATGGCAACTAATGAAAAACTGTTTTTT.

The sample holds a few counts of this clone. This sequence joins TRBV4-2 and TRBJ2-5; the D is unclear. Germline V gives CDR1 LGHNA, CDR2 YNFKEQ. The CDR3 spans 13 residues. Trimming stripped 1 base from V and 5 bases from J, with 8 bases between. The CDR3 loop reads CASSQAPEETQYF. In nucleotides, the CDR3 is TGTGCCAGCAGCCAAGCTCCCGAGGAGACCCAGTACTTC.

DNA for the CDR3: TGTGCCTGGAGTCCCGGGACTAGCGGGAATGAGCAGTTCTTC. Translating gives CAWSPGTSGNEQFF. The gene calls are TRBV30 and TRBJ2-1; 12 bases map to TRBD2. V was pared by 2 bases and J by 7 bases, with 3 bases of the junction left unmatched. The V gene's germline CDR1 is GTSNPN and CDR2 SVGIG (reference sequence). The CDR3 loop spans 14 amino acids.

This chain links TRBV6-5 with TRBJ2-7; perhaps TRBD1 as D (7 bases). The CDR3 runs to 15 residues. V was shortened by 2 bases and J by 1 base, with 12 bases between the two germline ends. From germline, CDR1 is MNHEY and CDR2 SVGAGI. The CDR3: CASSYNQGGSYEQYF. The CDR3 bases are TGTGCCAGCAGTTACAACCAGGGGGGTTCCTACGAGCAGTACTTC.

CDR3 sequence (DNA): TGTGCCAGCAGCCCAGGGATCTTGAACACCGGGGAGCTGTTTTTT. Its protein is CASSPGILNTGELFF. This chain links TRBV6-5 with TRBJ2-2, with D maybe TRBD1 (5 bases). The V and J ends lost 6 bases and 1 base respectively, with 12 bases between them. Looked up from germline, CDR1 is MNHEY and CDR2 is SVGAGI. This CDR3 has 15 residues.